The clone carrying this T cell receptor (beta chain) was detected only a few times. The antigen is unknown. Primers included in the PCR were 60 Vbeta and 13 Jbeta primers. Produced via immunoSEQ multiplex PCR; TCRdb's table is partial and in-frame only. The sample comprises over 70,000 clones, over 60% of which are singletons, and about 7.4% rests with the top ten. These data come from a study of cytomegalovirus exposure and HLA in healthy donors. The germline V gene has CDR1 MNHEY and CDR2 SVGAGI. Trimming took off 1 base at V and 8 bases at J, with 10 bases between the two ends. This CDR3 is 13 amino acids long. Study conclusions and caveats: Sequence variants that were highly shared formed a cluster that was likely a sequencing artifact. Later analysis placed DRB1 highest and HLA-C lowest in TCR association rates, which differed by HLA locus.

The chain carries TRBV6-5 and TRBJ2-3; D perhaps matches TRBD1 (6 bases). Sample: PBMCs. This TCR was recovered from a man aged 40-55 years in good health and CMV-seropositive. DNA of the CDR3: TGTGCCAGCAGTTACTTCCAGGGGAGTACGCAGTATTTT. Protein sequence: CASSYFQGSTQYF.